The 28 T cell receptor beta chains below come from one sample, sequenced in a study of T-cell reconstitution after alpha-beta-depleted transplantation in children. Unique molecular identifiers were used in preparing the TCRbeta library. From the PCR reads, TCRdb called clonotypes with MiXCR, one entry per CDR3 protein. The sample lists 400,000 to 500,000 distinct CDR3 sequences, approximately 10% occurring once. Sequences were derived from PBMCs from the stem cell graft donor, sampled from the stem cell graft. These receptors were obtained from a human donor who donated a stem cell graft to a child with acute myeloid leukemia.

This clonotype was picked up a small number of times. This chain uses TRBV9 with TRBJ1-1; TRBD1 is a possible D gene (5 bases). Germline CDR1 SGDLS, CDR2 YYNGEE. This CDR3 is built from 16 residues. Trimming stripped 2 bases from V and 2 bases from J, with 16 bases between. CDR3 amino acids: CASSVGPGISNTEAFF. The CDR3, as DNA: TGTGCCAGCAGCGTTGGTCCAGGGATCTCTAACACTGAAGCTTTCTTT.

Concerning this clonotype: Germline and junction disagree at one end, which may indicate a read error. This rearrangement joins TRBV7-3 to TRBJ2-4; D might be TRBD2 (5 bases). Germline-derived CDR1 and CDR2 are SGHTA and FQGTGA. This CDR3 contains 15 residues. The DNA for the CDR3 is TGTGCCAGCAGCCCCGGGATGTTAGCCAAAAACAGTCAGTACTTC. The encoded protein is CASSPGMLAKNSQYF.

This clonotype was seen more than once but under ten times. The J gene is TRBJ1-2, the V gene TRBV7-3; perhaps TRBD1 as D (5 bases). Germline assignment: CDR1 SGHTA and CDR2 FQGTGA. Trimming pared 1 base from V and 4 bases from J, leaving 16 bases between. The CDR3 extends over 16 amino acids. This CDR3 is CASSLNRDLFLYGYTF. The CDR3 region has the DNA TGTGCCAGCAGCTTAAACCGGGACCTTTTCCTCTATGGCTACACCTTC.

This clonotype was seen more than once but under ten times. The gene calls are TRBV6-2 or TRBV6-3 and TRBJ2-3; 9 nucleotides agree with TRBD1. J was trimmed by 5 bases and V by 4 bases; bases with no gene match: 10. Per germline, CDR1 MNHEY and CDR2 SVGEGT. The CDR3 is 16 amino acids. CDR3 region: CASSSPGTGFEDTQYF. The CDR3 DNA follows: TGTGCCAGCAGTTCGCCTGGGACAGGGTTCGAAGATACGCAGTATTTT.

This clonotype was found many times. V usage is TRBV14 and J usage is TRBJ2-7; no clear D. This CDR3 is 12 amino acids long. Trimming removed 3 bases from V and 3 bases from J, with 6 bases in between. Germline assignment: CDR1 SGHDN and CDR2 FVKESK. CDR3 loop: CASSQSGYEQYF. Written as DNA, the CDR3 is TGTGCCAGCAGCCAGTCAGGCTACGAGCAGTACTTC.

This clonotype was observed a few times. The chain has TRBV20-1 and TRBJ1-3; D is unresolved. V was clipped by 3 bases and J by 0 bases, with 9 bases between them. CDR3 length: 14 amino acids. The germline V gene encodes CDR1 DFQATT and CDR2 SNEGSKA (reference sequence). The CDR3 sequence is CSASPAGSGNTIYF. CDR3 DNA: TGCAGTGCTAGCCCCGCGGGCTCTGGAAACACCATATATTTT.

This clonotype was counted at least ten times. The rearrangement links TRBV7-2 to TRBJ2-2, with a possible D match to TRBD1 (6 bases). CDR1 SGHTA and CDR2 FQGNSA come from the germline V gene. This CDR3 comprises 16 residues. The V and J ends lost 6 bases and 4 bases respectively, with 18 bases between them. CDR3 protein: CASRITGTSRTGELFF. In DNA form, the CDR3 reads TGTGCCAGCAGAATCACCGGGACATCGCGCACCGGGGAGCTGTTTTTT.

The chain has TRBV20-1 and TRBJ2-1; 8 nucleotides match TRBD2. Germline-derived CDR1 and CDR2 are DFQATT and SNEGSKA (reference sequence). This CDR3 is built from 13 residues. V lost 5 bases and J lost 5; bases outside the gene matches: 5. The DNA for the CDR3 is TGCAGTGCTGCCGGGGGGGCAGACAATGAGCAGTTCTTC. This sequence encodes CSAAGGADNEQFF.

The chain uses TRBV20-1 and TRBJ1-2, with D perhaps matching TRBD1 (6 bases). V gave up 6 bases and J gave up 8 bases, with 13 bases separating them. The CDR3 is made up of 11 amino acids. Germline lookup yields CDR1 DFQATT and CDR2 SNEGSKA (reference sequence). The CDR3 DNA reads TGCAGTGCAGGGGGGCCCCGGGGCTACACCTTC. Translating gives CSAGGPRGYTF.

The chain uses TRBV19 and TRBJ1-1, with D unresolved. V lost 1 base to trimming and J lost 1 base, with 4 bases between them. The CDR3 spans 13 residues. CDR1 is LNHDA, CDR2 SQIVND, per germline (reference sequence). Here the CDR3 reads CASSIVANTEAFF. The CDR3 nucleotides read TGTGCCAGTAGTATAGTGGCGAACACTGAAGCTTTCTTT.

This clonotype has just a few counts. The genes are TRBV12-3 or TRBV12-4 and TRBJ1-5, with 9 nucleotides matching TRBD1. The junction had 7 bases not matched to a gene; V was cut back by 6 bases and J by 7 bases. The CDR3 loop spans 14 amino acids. CDR3 sequence: CASRPGQGKQPQHF. The CDR3 DNA reads TGTGCCAGCAGACCCGGACAGGGGAAACAGCCCCAGCATTTT.

This rearrangement joins TRBV5-1 to TRBJ2-3; 7 bases align to TRBD2. The length of the CDR3 is 16 residues. Germline trimming cut 5 bases from V and 2 bases from J; bases unmatched to any gene: 11. Per germline, CDR1 SGHRS and CDR2 YFSETQ. The DNA of the CDR3 is TGCGCCAGCAGAGCGTCGGCGGGAGTCCCCACAGATACGCAGTATTTT. Residues: CASRASAGVPTDTQYF.

The chain carries TRBV20-1 and TRBJ2-7, with TRBD1 matching over 9 bases. Trimming took 7 bases from V and 3 from J; bases not matched to a gene: 10. This CDR3 spans 14 amino acids. Germline V gene lookup returns CDR1 DFQATT and CDR2 SNEGSKA (reference sequence). CDR3 nucleotides: TGCAGTGTCCTCGACAGGGGGGGACTCTACGAGCAGTACTTC. Protein sequence: CSVLDRGGLYEQYF.

This clonotype was recorded a few times. As DNA, the CDR3 is TGCGCCAGCAGCCGACAGGGGGAGGGAAAACTGTTTTTT. Protein: CASSRQGEGKLFF. The gene calls are TRBV4-1 and TRBJ1-4; 9 nucleotides match TRBD1. Losses at the gene ends were 4 bases for V and 10 bases for J; bases not matched to a gene: 4. The CDR3 covers 13 residues. Germline assignment: CDR1 MGHRA and CDR2 YSYEKL.

This clonotype was recorded at least ten times. The chain joins TRBV29-1 to TRBJ1-2; a weak D match, TRBD1 (6 bases). Trimming removed 3 bases at V and 8 bases at J, with 13 bases between. Germline V lookup: CDR1 SQVTM, CDR2 ANQGSEA. This CDR3 contains 12 residues. CDR3 coding DNA: TGCAGCGTTGAGGGGGCGCTTCCCGGCTACACCTTC. Amino acid sequence: CSVEGALPGYTF.

This clonotype has only a few counts. The rearrangement links TRBV29-1 to TRBJ2-4, with 9 bases that match TRBD2. J lost 1 base, V lost 5 bases, and 12 bases had no gene match. This CDR3 is 17 amino acids long. Germline CDR1 and CDR2: SQVTM and ANQGSEA. CDR3 loop: CSVLDSNSGGAKNIQYF. CDR3 DNA sequence: TGCAGCGTTCTAGACTCCAATAGCGGGGGTGCCAAAAACATTCAGTACTTC.

In this sample, this clonotype turned up a few times. CDR3 coding DNA: TGCGCCAGCAGCCTAGGGGTTCAGACCTACTACGAGCAGTACGTC. Its protein is CASSLGVQTYYEQYV. V usage is TRBV4-1 and J usage is TRBJ2-7; a weak D match, TRBD1 (5 bases). CDR1 is MGHRA and CDR2 is YSYEKL in the germline V gene. The CDR3 is made up of 15 amino acids. The germline V and J ends were trimmed by 4 bases and 3 bases, with 16 bases remaining between them.

The chain links TRBV7-9 to TRBJ1-2; D is perhaps TRBD1 (6 bases). CDR1 is SEHNR and CDR2 is FQNEAQ in the germline V gene (reference sequence). This CDR3 contains 13 residues. CDR3 coding DNA: TGTGCGGTGGGGGGAGACAGGCGGCATGGCTACACCTTC. Translated: CAVGGDRRHGYTF.

The chain combines TRBV5-1 with TRBJ2-2, with 7 bases that match TRBD1. V trimming: 4 bases; J trimming: 3 bases; junction bases outside the gene matches: 9. Germline CDR1 reads SGHRS; CDR2 reads YFSETQ. The CDR3 runs to 16 residues. The CDR3 loop reads CASSAAGTVYTGELFF. CDR3 sequence (DNA): TGCGCCAGCAGCGCGGCCGGGACAGTCTACACCGGGGAGCTGTTTTTT.

This rearrangement joins TRBV20-1 to TRBJ2-3; no firm D call. The CDR3 has 12 residues. Germline V gene lookup returns CDR1 DFQATT and CDR2 SNEGSKA (reference sequence). CDR3 DNA sequence: TGCAGCATCCCAGGACGCACAGATACGCAGTATTTT. It translates to CSIPGRTDTQYF.

This clonotype has a handful of counts. The chain is built from TRBV5-5 and TRBJ2-1; 8 bases line up with TRBD1. Trimming cost V 0 bases and J 7 bases; bases outside gene matches: 6. Germline V gene data show CDR1 as SGHKS and CDR2 as YYEKEE (reference sequence). This CDR3 comprises 15 residues. CDR3 amino acids: CASSLEGQGGNEQFF. The CDR3 region has the DNA TGTGCCAGCAGCTTGGAAGGACAGGGTGGGAATGAGCAGTTCTTC.

This clonotype was counted many times. The chain has TRBV7-2 and TRBJ2-3; TRBD2 aligns across 13 bases. Germline CDR1 reads SGHTA; CDR2 reads FQGNSA. Losses at the gene ends were 8 bases for V and 7 bases for J; bases not matched to a gene: 6. The CDR3 has 14 residues. DNA of the CDR3: TGTGCCAGCCGGACTAGCGGGAGTCTAAATACGCAGTATTTT. This codes for CASRTSGSLNTQYF.

This clonotype has more than one count but fewer than ten. This chain links TRBV7-2 with TRBJ1-6; unclear D gene. Trimming stripped 1 base from V and 9 bases from J, with 19 bases between. The V gene's germline CDR1 is SGHTA and CDR2 FQGNSA. The CDR3 length is 17 residues. The CDR3 nucleotides read TGTGCCAGCAGCTTAGGTCGGAGTGGGTTCGTCGCTTCACCCCTCCACTTT. It translates to CASSLGRSGFVASPLHF.

The rearrangement joins TRBV11-1 to TRBJ2-1; TRBD1 agrees at 12 bases. J gave up 4 bases and V 5 bases, and 12 bases lay outside the gene matches. CDR3 length: 18 residues. Germline-derived CDR1 and CDR2 are SGHAT and FQDESV (reference sequence). The CDR3 is CASSQPSGTGGDYNEQFF. The CDR3 nucleotides read TGTGCCAGCAGCCAACCAAGCGGGACAGGGGGCGATTACAATGAGCAGTTCTTC.

The gene calls are TRBV10-3 and TRBJ2-1, with 10 bases that match TRBD2. Germline assignment: CDR1 ENHRY and CDR2 SYGVKD. Unmatched junction bases numbered 0, after V lost 4 bases and J lost 9 bases. The CDR3 sequence is 12 residues long. The CDR3 loop is CAISGTSGEQFF. For the CDR3, the DNA is TGTGCCATCAGTGGGACTAGCGGTGAGCAGTTCTTC.

The chain joins TRBV29-1 to TRBJ2-1; TRBD1 might be the D (6 bases). CDR3 size: 15 residues. The germline gives CDR1 SQVTM, CDR2 ANQGSEA. V dropped 6 bases and J dropped 1 base, with 16 bases sitting between them. The CDR3 region has the DNA TGCAGCGTCCGTTTTCATGACAGGTCCTACAATGAGCAGTTCTTC. Residues: CSVRFHDRSYNEQFF.

The chain combines TRBV5-5 with TRBJ2-1; 11 nucleotides agree with TRBD2. The CDR3 length is 16 residues. The germline gives CDR1 SGHKS, CDR2 YYEKEE (reference sequence). V gave up 0 bases and J gave up 9 bases; unmatched junction bases: 8. DNA for the CDR3: TGTGCCAGCAGCTTGGGGACTAGCGGGTGGGGGCGTGAGCAGTTCTTC. Translating gives CASSLGTSGWGREQFF.

A few counts support this clonotype. V and J are TRBV6-2 or TRBV6-3 and TRBJ2-1; D gene ambiguous. This CDR3 comprises 15 residues. The V end was cut by 0 bases, the J end by 6 bases, with 12 bases between. Germline V lookup: CDR1 MNHEY, CDR2 SVGEGT. The CDR3 sequence is CASSYSLVQTNEQFF. CDR3 DNA: TGTGCCAGCAGTTACTCGTTAGTCCAAACCAATGAGCAGTTCTTC.